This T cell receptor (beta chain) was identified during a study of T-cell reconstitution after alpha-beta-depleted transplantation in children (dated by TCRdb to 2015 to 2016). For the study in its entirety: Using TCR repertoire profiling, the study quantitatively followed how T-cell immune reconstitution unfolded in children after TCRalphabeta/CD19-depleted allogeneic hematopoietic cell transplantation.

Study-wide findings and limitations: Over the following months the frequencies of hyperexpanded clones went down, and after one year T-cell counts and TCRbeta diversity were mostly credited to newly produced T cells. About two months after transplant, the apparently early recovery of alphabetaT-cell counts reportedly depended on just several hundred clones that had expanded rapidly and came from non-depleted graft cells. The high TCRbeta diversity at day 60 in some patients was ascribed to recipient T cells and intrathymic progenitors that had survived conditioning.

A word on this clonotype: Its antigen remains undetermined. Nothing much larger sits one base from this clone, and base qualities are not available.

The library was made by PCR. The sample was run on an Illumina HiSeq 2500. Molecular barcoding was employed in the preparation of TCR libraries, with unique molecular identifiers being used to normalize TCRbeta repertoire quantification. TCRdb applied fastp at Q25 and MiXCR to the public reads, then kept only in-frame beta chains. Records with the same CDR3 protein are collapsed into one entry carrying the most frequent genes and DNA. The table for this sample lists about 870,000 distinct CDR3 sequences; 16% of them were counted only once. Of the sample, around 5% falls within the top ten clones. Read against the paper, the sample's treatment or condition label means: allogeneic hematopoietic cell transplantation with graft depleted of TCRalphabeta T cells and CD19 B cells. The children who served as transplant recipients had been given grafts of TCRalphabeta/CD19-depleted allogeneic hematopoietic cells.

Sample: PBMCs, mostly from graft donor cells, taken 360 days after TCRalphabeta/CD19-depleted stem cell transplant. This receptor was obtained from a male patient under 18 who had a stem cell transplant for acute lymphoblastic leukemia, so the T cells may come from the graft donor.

DNA sequence: TGCGCCAGCAGCTGGGTTCAGGGGAACTACGAGCAGTACTTC. Translated, this gives CASSWVQGNYEQYF. The rearrangement joined TRBV5-1 to TRBJ2-7; a tentative D match to TRBD1 spans 6 bases. V drops 3 bases and J drops 3 bases, leaving 13 bases in between. From the cysteine through the phenylalanine, the CDR3 covers 14 amino acids. Kept here is only the CDR3 DNA, which spans 42 bases and is read in frame from base 1. The germline V gene provides CDR1 SGHRS and CDR2 YFSETQ.